This paragraph covers one T cell receptor (beta chain) sequence. Original data processing: Amplification from reference gene primers served as the basis for estimated nucleated cell counts. Sequencing was performed with immunoSEQ multiplex PCR; in TCRdb, only in-frame clones are kept and a portion is missing. That table gives V, J and clone size, and the DNA gave D and trimming. The table includes around 26,000 clones, 85% to 95% detected once. The sample is drawn from a study of blood T cell repertoires in COVID-19. About the research overall: Acute and convalescent COVID-19 specimens originated in the United States, Italy and Spain. T cells, B-cell-depleted T cells, or PBMCs provided the cDNA or gDNA that served as material.

CDR3 size: 16 residues. V gave up 0 bases and J gave up 3 bases, with 12 bases separating them. Germline V CDR1 and CDR2: SNHLY, FYNNEI. This chain links TRBV2 with TRBJ1-5; perhaps TRBD1 as D (5 bases). Source material: peripheral blood. This TCR came from a human donor in a cohort sampled during active COVID-19. In nucleotides, the CDR3 is TGTGCCAGCAGTGAAGCGCGGCAGGGTCACAATCAGCCCCAGCATTTT. Its translation: CASSEARQGHNQPQHF.